This TCR beta chain was recorded in a study of shared clonotypes between healthy human individuals. Study outcomes and limitations: Naive subsets generally had larger estimated richness than memory subsets. Against clonotypes common to all four donors, non-shared ones had lower generation probabilities.

In regard to this clone: What it binds is unknown.

Each cell subset's genomic DNA was divided evenly among several immunoSEQ plates. Clones were sequenced by immunoSEQ multiplex PCR, and TCRdb holds only the in-frame ones, with some missing. In the table there are some 2,000,000 clones, 85% to 95% of which are singletons. Per germline, CDR1 SGHVS and CDR2 FQNEAQ. The length of the CDR3 is 15 residues. Trimming cost V 2 bases and J 6 bases; bases outside gene matches: 9. The sequencing sample was made of naive CD4+ T cells sorted from blood. Noted subset: CD45RA+ positively selected. J is TRBJ2-5 and V is TRBV7-8, with TRBD2 matching over 7 bases. This clonotype originated in a man younger than 35 in good health. The DNA for the CDR3 is TGTGCCAGCAGCTTAAACTCCGGGAGCGGGAAGACCCAGTACTTC. Protein product: CASSLNSGSGKTQYF.